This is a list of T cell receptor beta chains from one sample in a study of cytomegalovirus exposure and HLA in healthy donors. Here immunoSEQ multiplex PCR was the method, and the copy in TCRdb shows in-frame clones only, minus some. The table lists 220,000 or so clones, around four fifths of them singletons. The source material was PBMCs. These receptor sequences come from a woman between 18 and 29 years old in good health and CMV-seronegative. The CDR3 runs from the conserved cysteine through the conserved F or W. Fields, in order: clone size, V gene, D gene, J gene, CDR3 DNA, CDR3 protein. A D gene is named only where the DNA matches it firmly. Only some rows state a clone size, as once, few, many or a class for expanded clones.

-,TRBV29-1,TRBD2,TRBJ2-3,TGCAGCGTTGAAGTATGGGATACGCGGGAGGTCCCCACAGATACGCAGTATTTT,CSVEVWDTREVPTDTQYF
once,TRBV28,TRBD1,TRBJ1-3,TGTGCCAGCAGTTCGCCACATCCGGACAGGACTGGAAACACCATATATTTT,CASSSPHPDRTGNTIYF
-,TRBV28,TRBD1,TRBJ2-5,TGTGCCAGCAGCCTCCCCAGGGGGCAACGACAAGAGACCCAGTACTTC,CASSLPRGQRQETQYF
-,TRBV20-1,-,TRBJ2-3,TGCAGTGCTAGAGCCCCAGATACGCAGTATTTT,CSARAPDTQYF
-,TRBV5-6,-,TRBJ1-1,TGTGCCAGCAGCCTGGGAATGGACGGCTTGAACACTGAAGCTTTCTTT,CASSLGMDGLNTEAFF
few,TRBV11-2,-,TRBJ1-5,TGTGCCAGCAGTCCCCAGGCCGGTAGCAATCAGCCCCAGCATTTT,CASSPQAGSNQPQHF
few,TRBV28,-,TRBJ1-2,TGTGCCAGCAGTTCAGGGGTCTATGGCTACACCTTC,CASSSGVYGYTF
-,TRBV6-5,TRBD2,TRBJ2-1,TGTGCCAGCAGTTACTCAAGCGGGGGGACCAATGAGCAGTTCTTC,CASSYSSGGTNEQFF
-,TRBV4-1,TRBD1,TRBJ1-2,TGCGCCAGCAGCCGACAGGGCGGAGATGGCTACACCTTC,CASSRQGGDGYTF
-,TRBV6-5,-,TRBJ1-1,TGTGCCAGCAGTTCTGTCCCCGGGGGGAACACTGAAGCTTTCTTT,CASSSVPGGNTEAFF
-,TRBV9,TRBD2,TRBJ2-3,TGTGCCAGCAGCGAGACTAGCGGGGGGGCCGACGACCTTTCTTTT,CASSETSGGADDLSF
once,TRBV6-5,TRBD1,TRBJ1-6,TGTGCCAGCAATCTCCAGGGGGAAGGGTCACCCCTCCACTTT,CASNLQGEGSPLHF
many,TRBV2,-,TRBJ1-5,TGTGCCAGCGGAGGACCTCAGCCCCAGCATTTT,CASGGPQPQHF
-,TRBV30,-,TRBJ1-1,TGTGCCTGGAGTGCAACACCAGGGGCTGAAGCTTTCTTT,CAWSATPGAEAFF
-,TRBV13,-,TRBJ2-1,TGTGCCAGCGTCCGAAGGGGCTACAATGAGCAGTTCTTC,CASVRRGYNEQFF
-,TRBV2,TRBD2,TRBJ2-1,TGTGCCAGCAGTGAAGCCACGAGGACTAGCGGGAGACGAGATGAGCAGTTCTTC,CASSEATRTSGRRDEQFF
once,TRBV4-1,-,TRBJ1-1,TGCGCCAGCAGTGGAATGGCCAGGGTGGGCACTGAAGCTTTCTTT,CASSGMARVGTEAFF
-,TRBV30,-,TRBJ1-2,TGTGCCTGGAGTGTAATGGTTTCGAGAGGTGGCTACACCTTC,CAWSVMVSRGGYTF
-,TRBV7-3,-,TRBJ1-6,TGTGCCAGGGGGAATTCACCCCTCCACTTT,CARGNSPLHF
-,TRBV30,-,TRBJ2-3,TGTGCCTGGAGTGAAGGACTCGGGCGGGCCCCGTCAGATACGCAGTATTTT,CAWSEGLGRAPSDTQYF
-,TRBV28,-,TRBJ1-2,TGTGCCAGCAGTCCCCGTAACTATGGCTACACCTTC,CASSPRNYGYTF
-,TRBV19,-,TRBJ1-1,TGTGCCAGTATTGCAGGAACCTACATGAACACTGAAGCTTTCTTT,CASIAGTYMNTEAFF
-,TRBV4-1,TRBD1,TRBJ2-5,TGCGCCAGCAGCCAAGGAGGGGGCGACACCCCGTGGACCCAGTACTTC,CASSQGGGDTPWTQYF
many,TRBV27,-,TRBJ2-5,TGTGCCAGCAGTTTGTGGGAGAAAGGGACCCAGTACTTC,CASSLWEKGTQYF
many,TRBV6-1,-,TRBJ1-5,TGTGCCAGCAGTGAAGGAGGAGGCAATCAGCCCCAGCATTTT,CASSEGGGNQPQHF
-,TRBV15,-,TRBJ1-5,TGTGCCACCAGCTTCATGCAGGGTTTGAATCAGCCCCAGCATTTT,CATSFMQGLNQPQHF
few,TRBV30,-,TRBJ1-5,TGTGCCTGGAGTCGTCTGGACGGCAATCAGCCCCAGCATTTT,CAWSRLDGNQPQHF
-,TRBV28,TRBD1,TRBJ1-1,TGTGCGGCGCAGGGGGCGGGGCTGAACACTGAAGCTTTCTTT,CAAQGAGLNTEAFF
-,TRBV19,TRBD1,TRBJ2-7,TGTGCCAGTAGTCCCCCGACAGGGGATGAGCAGTACTTC,CASSPPTGDEQYF
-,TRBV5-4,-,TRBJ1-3,TGTGCCAGCAGCGCGGGATCGAGCTCTGGAAACACCATATATTTT,CASSAGSSSGNTIYF
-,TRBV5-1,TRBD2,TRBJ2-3,TGCGCCAGCAGTCCCACTAGCGGGAGTACAGATACGCAGTATTTT,CASSPTSGSTDTQYF